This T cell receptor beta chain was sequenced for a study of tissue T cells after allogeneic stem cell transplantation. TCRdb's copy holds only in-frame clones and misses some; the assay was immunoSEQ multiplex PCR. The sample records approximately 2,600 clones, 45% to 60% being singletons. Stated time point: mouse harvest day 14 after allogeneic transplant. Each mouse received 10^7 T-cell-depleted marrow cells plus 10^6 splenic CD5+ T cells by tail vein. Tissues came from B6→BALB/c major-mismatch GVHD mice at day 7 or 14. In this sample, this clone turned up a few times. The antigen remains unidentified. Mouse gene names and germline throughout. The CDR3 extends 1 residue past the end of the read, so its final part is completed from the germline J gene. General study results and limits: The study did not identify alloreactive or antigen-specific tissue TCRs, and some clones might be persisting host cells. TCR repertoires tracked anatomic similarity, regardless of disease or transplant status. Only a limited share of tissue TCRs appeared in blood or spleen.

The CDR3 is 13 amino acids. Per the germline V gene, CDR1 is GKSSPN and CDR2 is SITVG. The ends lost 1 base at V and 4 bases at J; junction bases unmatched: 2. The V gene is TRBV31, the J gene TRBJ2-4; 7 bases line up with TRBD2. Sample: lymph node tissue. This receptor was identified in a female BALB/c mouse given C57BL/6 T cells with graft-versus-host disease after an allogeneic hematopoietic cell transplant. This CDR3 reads CAWSPGGENTLYF. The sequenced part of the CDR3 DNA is TGTGCCTGGAGTCCCGGGGGGGAAAACACCTTGTAC. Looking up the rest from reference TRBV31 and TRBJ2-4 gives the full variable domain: AQTIHQWPVAEIKAVGSPLSLGCTIKGKSSPNLYWYWQATGGTLQQLFYSITVGQVESVVQLNLSASRPKDDQFILSTEKLLLSHSGFYLCAWSPGGENTLYFGAGTRLSVL.